This is a list of T cell receptor beta chains from one sample in a study of shared clonotypes between healthy human individuals. Sequencing used immunoSEQ multiplex PCR; TCRdb keeps in-frame clones, though not all of them. The sample holds 1,500,000 or so clones, roughly 98.5% seen once. The sample was naive CD4+ T cells sorted from blood. Receptors originate from a man between 25 and 39 years old in good health. The CDR3 runs from the conserved cysteine through the conserved F or W. D genes are given only for firm matches. Part of the rows lack a size; the others show once, few, many or a class for expanded clones.

TRBD2 TRBJ2-1 NA TRBV5-3 TGTGCCAGAAGTTCTTCGGGACTAACTAACAATGAGCAGTTCTTC CARSSSGLTNNEQFF
NA TRBJ2-3 NA TRBV9 TGTGCCAGCAGCGTAACGGGGGATGCTAGCACAGATACGCAGTATTTT CASSVTGDASTDTQYF
NA TRBJ2-1 NA TRBV4-1 TGCGCCAGCAGCCAAGGAGGGGTCGAGCAGTTCTTC CASSQGGVEQFF
NA TRBJ2-3 NA TRBV30 TGTGCCTGGAGTGTACCAGGCGGGAAGACAGATACGCAGTATTTT CAWSVPGGKTDTQYF
TRBD1 TRBJ2-7 NA TRBV5-6 TGTGCCAGCAGCTTGCGACAGGGTCCAGGAGAGCAGTACTTC CASSLRQGPGEQYF
NA TRBJ1-1 NA TRBV30 TGTGCCTGGAGTCAAGTATCCAGCCTCACTGAAGCTTTCTTT CAWSQVSSLTEAFF
NA TRBJ2-3 NA TRBV5-1 TGCGCCAGCAGCTTAATCAGCTTTGGCACAGATACGCAGTATTTT CASSLISFGTDTQYF
NA TRBJ2-5 few TRBV11-2 TGTGCCAGCAGCTTTCAAGAGACCCAGTACTTC CASSFQETQYF
TRBD1 TRBJ2-6 NA TRBV7-2 TGTGCCAGCAGTTCGCTACAGGGGCTCTCTGGGGCCAACGTCCTGACTTTC CASSSLQGLSGANVLTF
NA TRBJ1-1 NA TRBV7-8 TGTGCCAGCAGCTATTCAGGGTTTGGGGACACTGAAGCTTTCTTT CASSYSGFGDTEAFF
TRBD2 TRBJ2-5 NA TRBV27 TGTGCCAGCAGTCTAAAGCCCGGGACTATGGTGCAAGAGACCCAGTACTTC CASSLKPGTMVQETQYF
TRBD2 TRBJ2-3 NA TRBV11-2 TGTGCCAGCAGCTTAGCGGGAGGACTTTATAGCACAGATACGCAGTATTTT CASSLAGGLYSTDTQYF
TRBD2 TRBJ2-1 NA TRBV19 TGTGCCAGTACCGCACTAGCGGGAGGTTACAATGAGCAGTTCTTC CASTALAGGYNEQFF
NA TRBJ2-3 NA TRBV2 TGTGCCAGCAGTGTTGAGGGGAGCACAGATACGCAGTATTTT CASSVEGSTDTQYF
NA TRBJ2-7 NA TRBV29-1 TGCAGCGCAACGGGGAGGAGCTCCTACGAGCAGTACTTC CSATGRSSYEQYF
NA TRBJ1-2 NA TRBV19 TGTGCCAGTAGTATCGACAGGAACTATGGCTACACCTTC CASSIDRNYGYTF
NA TRBJ1-1 NA TRBV11-3 TGTGCCAGCGGTTTGACAGGGAACACTGAAGCTTTCTTT CASGLTGNTEAFF
NA TRBJ1-5 NA TRBV6-5 TGTGCCAGCAAACTACAAAATAGCAATCAGCCCCAGCATTTT CASKLQNSNQPQHF
NA TRBJ2-7 NA TRBV5-1 TGCGCCAGCAGCTTAGGGACGGGTAAATCCTACGAGCAGTACTTC CASSLGTGKSYEQYF
NA TRBJ2-7 NA TRBV2 TGTGCCAGCAGTTCCCCCGCCGGACTACTTTTCGAGCAGTACTTC CASSSPAGLLFEQYF
TRBD1 TRBJ2-7 NA TRBV6-1 TGTGCCAGCAGTGGGAGGGACAGGGGGCGCTACTACGAGCAGTACTTC CASSGRDRGRYYEQYF
NA TRBJ1-5 NA TRBV7-9 TGTGCCAGCAGCTTAGTGGGACGGGGGGAGAATCAGCCCCAGCATTTT CASSLVGRGENQPQHF
NA TRBJ2-7 once TRBV28 TGTGCCAGCAGTCCCCCTACGGGGACGGACGAGCAGTACTTC CASSPPTGTDEQYF
NA TRBJ1-1 NA TRBV29-1 TGCAGCCCTTCTTTTTTGGGGGCCGCTGAAGCTTTCTTT CSPSFLGAAEAFF
NA TRBJ2-1 NA TRBV7-9 TGTGCCAGCAGCCGGAAGGGGGGAAACGAGCAGTTCTTC CASSRKGGNEQFF
TRBD1 TRBJ1-3 NA TRBV5-6 TGTGCCAGCAGTACCTCAGGGGGCGCGTACACCATATATTTT CASSTSGGAYTIYF
NA TRBJ2-1 NA TRBV10-3 TGTGCCATGGCCGGGACCCGTTCGGATGAGCAGTTCTTC CAMAGTRSDEQFF
NA TRBJ2-4 once TRBV10-2 TGCGCCAGCAGTGAGCGGTTCTCCGAAAACATTCAGTACTTC CASSERFSENIQYF
NA TRBJ2-5 NA TRBV2 TGTGCCAGCAGCGGGGGGCAGTACCAAGAGACCCAGTACTTC CASSGGQYQETQYF
TRBD2 TRBJ2-7 NA TRBV15 TGTGCCACCAGTTTAGCGGGACGCGGGTACGAGCAGTACTTC CATSLAGRGYEQYF
NA TRBJ1-3 NA TRBV27 TGTGCCAGCAGTTCTCCCTTGGGCACCATATATTTT CASSSPLGTIYF
NA TRBJ1-2 NA TRBV28 TGTGCCAGCAGTTCCCCGGGGGGCAGCTATGGCTACACCTTC CASSSPGGSYGYTF
TRBD2 TRBJ2-2 NA TRBV5-1 TGCGCCAGCACCCCCAAGTCCTTAGCGGGAGCCAACACCGGGGAGCTGTTTTTT CASTPKSLAGANTGELFF